These 8 T cell receptor beta chains were all obtained from the same sample, sequenced in a study of T cells in Graves' hyperthyroidism and ophthalmopathy (dated by TCRdb to the late 2010s). Library preparation employed multiplex PCR. Sequenced on an Illumina HiSeq 2000. The TCR beta CDR3 regions were amplified from the RNA transcripts. The TCR CDR3 was subjected to a first round of RT-PCR using the HTBI primer set and the Qiagen OneStep RT-PCR kit. Clones were called with MiXCR by TCRdb after fastp trimmed the public reads at Q25, and only in-frame beta chains were retained. Identical CDR3 proteins give one entry, which carries the most common genes and DNA. The sample yields 500,000 to 750,000 distinct CDR3 sequences; 14% were counted once. Jointly, the top ten make up 7% to 9% of the sample. The sample comprised blood. The receptors come from a woman between 18 and 29 years old with Graves' ophthalmopathy.

Many counts were recorded for this clonotype. The rearrangement links TRBV12-3 or TRBV12-4 to TRBJ2-5; 8 nucleotides line up with TRBD2. This CDR3 is 15 amino acids long. V shed 3 bases and J 5 bases; nucleotides not matched to a gene: 8. The CDR3 sequence is CASSFPGLELETQYF. The CDR3 region has the DNA TGTGCCAGCAGTTTTCCGGGACTAGAGTTGGAGACCCAGTACTTC.

This clonotype was found many times. In DNA form, the CDR3 reads TGTGCCAGCACCCCCACGGCCGGGCATGGCTACACCTTC. Its translation is CASTPTAGHGYTF. The chain has TRBV6-1 and TRBJ1-2; unclear D gene. CDR1 MNHNS and CDR2 SASEGT come from the germline V gene. This CDR3 spans 13 amino acids. V was shortened by 7 bases and J by 6 bases, with 15 bases between the two germline ends.

V and J are TRBV20-1 and TRBJ2-7; 9 bases fit TRBD1. From germline, CDR1 is DFQATT and CDR2 SNEGSKA (reference sequence). CDR3 length equals 14 residues. Trimming removed 4 bases from V and 4 bases from J; junction bases left unmatched: 8. CDR3 amino acids: CSAKADRGSYEQYF. The CDR3 region has the DNA TGCAGTGCTAAGGCGGACAGGGGTTCTTACGAGCAGTACTTC.

The V call is TRBV20-1, the J call TRBJ2-7; 9 bases agree with TRBD1. The J segment lost 3 bases and the V segment lost 1 base, leaving 4 bases of the junction unmatched. The CDR3 length is 14 residues. Germline V lookup: CDR1 DFQATT, CDR2 SNEGSKA (reference sequence). This CDR3 reads CSARGQGGLYEQYF. The DNA for the CDR3 is TGCAGTGCTAGAGGACAGGGGGGCCTCTACGAGCAGTACTTC.

Comment on this clonotype: A read error is possible here, since a much larger clone lies one base away. The V gene is TRBV6-5, the J gene TRBJ1-3; 9 nucleotides agree with TRBD1. This CDR3 has 15 residues. Germline-derived CDR1 and CDR2 are MNHEY and SVGAGI. Trimming at V came to 2 bases and at J to 5 bases, leaving 4 bases not matched to a gene. The CDR3 bases are TGTGCCAGCAGTTACACGGGACAGGGAAGAAACACCATATATTTT. It translates to CASSYTGQGRNTIYF.

This clonotype has at least ten counts. The chain carries TRBV12-3 or TRBV12-4 and TRBJ1-2, with 7 bases fitting TRBD1. The CDR3 consists of 13 residues. Germline trimming cut 6 bases from V and 4 bases from J; bases unmatched to any gene: 5. The CDR3 sequence: CASSQTGTYGYTF. DNA of the CDR3: TGTGCCAGCAGCCAGACAGGGACCTATGGCTACACCTTC.

The rearrangement links TRBV19 to TRBJ1-5; 9 bases match TRBD1. The germline CDR1 and CDR2 sequences are LNHDA and SQIVND (reference sequence). The CDR3 contains 16 residues. J lost 0 bases, V lost 5 bases, and 5 bases had no gene match. The CDR3 DNA is TGTGCCAGTAGTTTCACAGGGGGCGTTAGCAATCAGCCCCAGCATTTT. Its protein product is CASSFTGGVSNQPQHF.

The chain combines TRBV12-3 or TRBV12-4 with TRBJ2-1; the D is unclear. V gave up 5 bases and J gave up 7 bases, with 9 bases separating them. The CDR3 extends over 12 amino acids. The CDR3 sequence is CASSRFLNEQFF. CDR3 in DNA: TGTGCCAGCAGTCGTTTTCTTAATGAGCAGTTCTTC.